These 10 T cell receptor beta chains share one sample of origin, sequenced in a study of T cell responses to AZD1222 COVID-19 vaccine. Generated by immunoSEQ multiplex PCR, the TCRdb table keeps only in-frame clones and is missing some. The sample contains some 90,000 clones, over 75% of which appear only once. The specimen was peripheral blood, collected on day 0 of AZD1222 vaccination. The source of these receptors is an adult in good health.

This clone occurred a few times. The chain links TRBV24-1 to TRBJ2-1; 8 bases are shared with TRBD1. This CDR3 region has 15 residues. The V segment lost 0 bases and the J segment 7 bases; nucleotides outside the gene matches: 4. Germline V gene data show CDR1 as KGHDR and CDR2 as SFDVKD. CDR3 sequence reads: CATSDLGQGANEQFF. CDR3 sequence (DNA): TGTGCCACCAGTGATTTGGGTCAGGGGGCGAATGAGCAGTTCTTC.

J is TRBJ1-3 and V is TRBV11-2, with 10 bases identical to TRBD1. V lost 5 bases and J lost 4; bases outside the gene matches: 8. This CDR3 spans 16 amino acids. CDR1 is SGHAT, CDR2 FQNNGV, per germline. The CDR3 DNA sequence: TGTGCCAGCAGCCGGGGACAGGGGATTCGAGGAAACACCATATATTTT. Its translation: CASSRGQGIRGNTIYF.

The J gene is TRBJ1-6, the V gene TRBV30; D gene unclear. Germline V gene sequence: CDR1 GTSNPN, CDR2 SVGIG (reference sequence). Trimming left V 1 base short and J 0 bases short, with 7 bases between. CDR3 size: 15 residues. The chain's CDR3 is CAWSAGNSYNSPLHF. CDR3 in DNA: TGTGCCTGGAGTGCCGGGAACTCCTATAATTCACCCCTCCACTTT.

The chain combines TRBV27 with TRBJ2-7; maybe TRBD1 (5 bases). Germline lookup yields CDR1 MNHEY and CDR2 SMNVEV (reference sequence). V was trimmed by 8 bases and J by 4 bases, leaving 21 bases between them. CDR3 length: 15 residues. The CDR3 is CASGTHRRQRYEQYF. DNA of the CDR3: TGTGCCAGCGGAACCCACCGCCGACAGAGATACGAGCAGTACTTC.

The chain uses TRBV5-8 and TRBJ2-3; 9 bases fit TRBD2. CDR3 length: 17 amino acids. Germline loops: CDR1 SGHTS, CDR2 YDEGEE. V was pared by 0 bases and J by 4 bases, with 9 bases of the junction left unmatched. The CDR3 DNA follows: TGTGCCAGCAGCTTGGGATTAGCGGGAGTAGACGCAGATACGCAGTATTTT. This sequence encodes CASSLGLAGVDADTQYF. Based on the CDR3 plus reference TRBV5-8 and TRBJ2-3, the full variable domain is EAGVTQSPTHLIKTRGQQATLRCSPISGHTSVYWYQQALGLGLQFLLWYDEGEERNRGNFPPRFSGRQFPNYSSELNVNALELEDSALYLCASSLGLAGVDADTQYFGPGTRLTVL.

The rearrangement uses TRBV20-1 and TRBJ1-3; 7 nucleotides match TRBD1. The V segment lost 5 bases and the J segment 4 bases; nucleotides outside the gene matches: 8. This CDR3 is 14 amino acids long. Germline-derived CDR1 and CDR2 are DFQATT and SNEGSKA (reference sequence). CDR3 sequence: CSARDRVSGNTIYF. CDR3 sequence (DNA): TGCAGTGCTCGTGACAGGGTGTCCGGAAACACCATATATTTT.

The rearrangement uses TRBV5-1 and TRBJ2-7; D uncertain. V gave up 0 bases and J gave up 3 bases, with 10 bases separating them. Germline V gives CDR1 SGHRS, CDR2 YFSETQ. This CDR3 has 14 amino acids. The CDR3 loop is CASSLASEIYEQYF. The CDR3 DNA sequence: TGCGCCAGCAGCTTGGCCTCGGAGATCTACGAGCAGTACTTC. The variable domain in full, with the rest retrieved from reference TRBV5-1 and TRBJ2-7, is KAGVTQTPRYLIKTRGQQVTLSCSPISGHRSVSWYQQTPGQGLQFLFEYFSETQRNKGNFPGRFSGRQFSNSRSEMNVSTLELGDSALYLCASSLASEIYEQYFGPGTRLTVT.

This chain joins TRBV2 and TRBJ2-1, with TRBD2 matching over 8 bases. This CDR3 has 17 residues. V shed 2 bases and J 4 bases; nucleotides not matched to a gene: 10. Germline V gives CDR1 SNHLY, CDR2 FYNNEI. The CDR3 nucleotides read TGTGCCAGCAGTGAAAGTTATTGGGCTAGCGGGTACAATGAGCAGTTCTTC. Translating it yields CASSESYWASGYNEQFF.

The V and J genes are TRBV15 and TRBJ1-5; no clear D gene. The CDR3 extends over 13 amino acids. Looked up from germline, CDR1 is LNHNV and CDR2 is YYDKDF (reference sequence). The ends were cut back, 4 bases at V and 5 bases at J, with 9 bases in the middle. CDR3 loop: CATSNRRDQPQHF. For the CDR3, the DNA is TGTGCCACCAGCAACCGCCGTGATCAGCCCCAGCATTTT. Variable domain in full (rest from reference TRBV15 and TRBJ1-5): DAMVIQNPRYQVTQFGKPVTLSCSQTLNHNVMYWYQQKSSQAPKLLFHYYDKDFNNEADTPDNFQSRRPNTSFCFLDIRSPGLGDTAMYLCATSNRRDQPQHFGDGTRLSIL.

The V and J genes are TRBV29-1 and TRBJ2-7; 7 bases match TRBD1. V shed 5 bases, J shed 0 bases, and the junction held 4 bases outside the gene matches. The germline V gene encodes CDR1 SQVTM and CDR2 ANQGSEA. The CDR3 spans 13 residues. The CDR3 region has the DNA TGCAGCGTTCTGACAGGGTTCTCCTACGAGCAGTACTTC. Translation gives CSVLTGFSYEQYF.